This TCR beta chain originates from a study of T cell responses to AZD1222 COVID-19 vaccine. In the study overall: Investigators merged groups given second doses at roughly 4 or roughly 12 weeks. Findings and limits, study-wide: Dominant CD4 TCR responses targeted spike regions 160-218 and 743-854.

Assay: immunoSEQ multiplex PCR; the TCRdb copy retains only in-frame clones and omits some. The sample carries 150,000 or so clones, 70% to 90% recorded once. In germline, CDR1 is MGHRA, CDR2 YSYEKL. The CDR3 contains 14 residues. V gave up 8 bases and J gave up 4 bases, with 14 bases separating them. A note on this clone: Its matching antigen is unknown.

The receptor was isolated from an adult in good health. The sample here was peripheral blood, taken on day 0 of AZD1222 vaccination. The genes are TRBV4-1 and TRBJ1-4; TRBD1 might be the D (5 bases). CDR3 bases: TGCGCCAGCGGAGGGGACGTACGTAATGAAAAACTGTTTTTT. Translating gives CASGGDVRNEKLFF.